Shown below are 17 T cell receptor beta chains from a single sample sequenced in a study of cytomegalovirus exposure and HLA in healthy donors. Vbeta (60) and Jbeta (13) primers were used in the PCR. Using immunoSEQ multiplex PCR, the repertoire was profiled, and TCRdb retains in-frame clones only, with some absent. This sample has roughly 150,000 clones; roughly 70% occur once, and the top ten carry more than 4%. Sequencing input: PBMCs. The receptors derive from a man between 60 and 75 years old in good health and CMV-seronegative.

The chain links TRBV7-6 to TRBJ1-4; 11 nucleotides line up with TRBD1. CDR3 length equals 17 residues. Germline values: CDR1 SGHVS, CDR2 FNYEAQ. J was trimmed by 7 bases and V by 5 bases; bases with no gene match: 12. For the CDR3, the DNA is TGTGCCAGCAGCCCAACCCACTCGGACAGGGGGCTTGAAAAACTGTTTTTT. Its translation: CASSPTHSDRGLEKLFF.

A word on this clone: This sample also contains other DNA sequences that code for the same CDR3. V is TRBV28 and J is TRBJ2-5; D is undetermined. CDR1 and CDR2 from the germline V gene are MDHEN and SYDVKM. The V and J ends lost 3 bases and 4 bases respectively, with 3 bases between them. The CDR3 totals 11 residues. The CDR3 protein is CASSLRETQYF. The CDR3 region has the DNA TGTGCCAGCAGTTTGAGAGAGACCCAGTACTTC.

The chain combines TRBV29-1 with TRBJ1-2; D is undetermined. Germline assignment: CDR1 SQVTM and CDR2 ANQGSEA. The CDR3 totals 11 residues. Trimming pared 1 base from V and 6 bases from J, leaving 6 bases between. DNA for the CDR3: TGCAGCGTTGAAGGCCAGGATGGCTACACCTTC. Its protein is CSVEGQDGYTF.

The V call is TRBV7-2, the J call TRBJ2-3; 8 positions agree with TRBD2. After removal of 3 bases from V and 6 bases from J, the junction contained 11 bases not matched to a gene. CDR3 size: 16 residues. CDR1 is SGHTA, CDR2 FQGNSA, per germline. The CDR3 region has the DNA TGTGCCAGCAGCTTGTCTAGTGCGGGAGGACGCGATACGCAGTATTTT. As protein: CASSLSSAGGRDTQYF.

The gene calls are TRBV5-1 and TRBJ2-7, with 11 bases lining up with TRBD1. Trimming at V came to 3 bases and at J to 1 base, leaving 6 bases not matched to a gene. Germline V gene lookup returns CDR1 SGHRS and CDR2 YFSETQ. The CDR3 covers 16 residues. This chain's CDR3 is CASSSGQGAISYEQYF. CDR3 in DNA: TGCGCCAGCAGCTCCGGACAGGGGGCAATTTCCTACGAGCAGTACTTC.

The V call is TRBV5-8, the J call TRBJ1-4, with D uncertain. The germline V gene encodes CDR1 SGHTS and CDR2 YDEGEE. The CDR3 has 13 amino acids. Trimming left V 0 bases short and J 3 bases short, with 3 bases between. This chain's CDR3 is CASSLGANEKLFF. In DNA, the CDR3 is TGTGCCAGCAGCTTGGGCGCTAATGAAAAACTGTTTTTT. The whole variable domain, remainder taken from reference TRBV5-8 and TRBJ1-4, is EAGVTQSPTHLIKTRGQQATLRCSPISGHTSVYWYQQALGLGLQFLLWYDEGEERNRGNFPPRFSGRQFPNYSSELNVNALELEDSALYLCASSLGANEKLFFGSGTQLSVL.

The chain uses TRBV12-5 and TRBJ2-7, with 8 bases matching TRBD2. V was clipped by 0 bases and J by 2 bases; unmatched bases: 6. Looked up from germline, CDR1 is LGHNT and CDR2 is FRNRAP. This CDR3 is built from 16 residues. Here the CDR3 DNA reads TGTGCTAGTGGTTTGGTCCTTGGCGGGAGGCCCTACGAGCAGTACTTC. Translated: CASGLVLGGRPYEQYF.

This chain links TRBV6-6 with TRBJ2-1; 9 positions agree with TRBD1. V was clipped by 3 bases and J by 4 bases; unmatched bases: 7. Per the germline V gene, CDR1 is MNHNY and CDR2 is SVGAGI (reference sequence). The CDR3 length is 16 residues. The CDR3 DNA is TGTGCCAGCAGTTATTCCCGGACAGGGGAATACAATGAGCAGTTCTTC. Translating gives CASSYSRTGEYNEQFF.

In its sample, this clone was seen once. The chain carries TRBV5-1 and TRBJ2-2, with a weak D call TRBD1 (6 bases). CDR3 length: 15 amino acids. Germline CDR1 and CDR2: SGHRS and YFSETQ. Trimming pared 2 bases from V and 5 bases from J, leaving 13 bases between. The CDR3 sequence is CASSFTGSRTGELFF. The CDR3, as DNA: TGCGCCAGCAGCTTCACAGGGTCTAGAACCGGGGAGCTGTTTTTT. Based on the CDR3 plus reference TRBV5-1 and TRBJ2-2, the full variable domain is KAGVTQTPRYLIKTRGQQVTLSCSPISGHRSVSWYQQTPGQGLQFLFEYFSETQRNKGNFPGRFSGRQFSNSRSEMNVSTLELGDSALYLCASSFTGSRTGELFFGEGSRLTVL.

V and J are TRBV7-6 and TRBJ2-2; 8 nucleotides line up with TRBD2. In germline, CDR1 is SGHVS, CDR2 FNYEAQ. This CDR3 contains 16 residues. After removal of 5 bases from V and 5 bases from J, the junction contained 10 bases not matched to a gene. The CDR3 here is CASSPDSLAGTGELFF. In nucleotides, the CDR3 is TGTGCCAGCAGCCCCGACTCCTTAGCGGGGACCGGGGAGCTGTTTTTT.

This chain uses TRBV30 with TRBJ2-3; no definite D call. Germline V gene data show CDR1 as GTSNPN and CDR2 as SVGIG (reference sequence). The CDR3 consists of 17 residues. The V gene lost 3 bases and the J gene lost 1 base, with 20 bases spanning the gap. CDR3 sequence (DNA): TGTGCCTGGAGCACTCCCCTCCCCCAGGCAGGCACAGATACGCAGTATTTT. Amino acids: CAWSTPLPQAGTDTQYF.

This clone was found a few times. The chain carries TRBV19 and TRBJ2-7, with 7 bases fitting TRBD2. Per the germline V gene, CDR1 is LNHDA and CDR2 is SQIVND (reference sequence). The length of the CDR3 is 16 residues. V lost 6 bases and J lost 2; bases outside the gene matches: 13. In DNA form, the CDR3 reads TGTGCCAGTAGCCCCCTGGGGGAGCGGGGAACCTACGAGCAGTACTTC. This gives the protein CASSPLGERGTYEQYF.

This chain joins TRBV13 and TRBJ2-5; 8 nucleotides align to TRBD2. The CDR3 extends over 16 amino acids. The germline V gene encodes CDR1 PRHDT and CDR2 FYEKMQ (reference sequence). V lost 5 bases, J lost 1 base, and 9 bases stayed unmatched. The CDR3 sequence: CASSPGGRTIQETQYF. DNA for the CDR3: TGTGCCAGCAGCCCGGGGGGGCGGACAATCCAAGAGACCCAGTACTTC.

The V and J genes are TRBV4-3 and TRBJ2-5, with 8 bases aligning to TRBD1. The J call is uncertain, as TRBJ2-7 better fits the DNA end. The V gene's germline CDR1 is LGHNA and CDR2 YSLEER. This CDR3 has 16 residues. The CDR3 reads CASSQGNRGFSYEQYF. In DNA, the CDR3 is TGCGCCAGCAGCCAAGGCAACAGGGGGTTCTCCTACGAGCAGTACTTC.

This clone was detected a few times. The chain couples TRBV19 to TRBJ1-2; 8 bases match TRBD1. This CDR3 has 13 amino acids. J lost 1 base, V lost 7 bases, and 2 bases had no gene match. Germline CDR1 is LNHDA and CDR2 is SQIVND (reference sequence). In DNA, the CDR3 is TGTGCCAGTACGGGACAGGTTAACTATGGCTACACCTTC. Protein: CASTGQVNYGYTF.

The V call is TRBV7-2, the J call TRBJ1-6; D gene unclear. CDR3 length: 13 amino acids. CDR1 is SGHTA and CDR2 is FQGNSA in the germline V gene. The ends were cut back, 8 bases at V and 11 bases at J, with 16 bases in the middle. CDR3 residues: CASGWGAEAPLHF. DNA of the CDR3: TGTGCCAGCGGATGGGGAGCCGAGGCACCCCTCCACTTT.

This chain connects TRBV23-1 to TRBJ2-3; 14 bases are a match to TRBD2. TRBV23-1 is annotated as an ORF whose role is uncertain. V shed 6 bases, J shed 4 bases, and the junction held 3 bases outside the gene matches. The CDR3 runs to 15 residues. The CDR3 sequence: CASRGLAGVSDTQYF. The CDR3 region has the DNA TGCGCCAGCAGGGGACTAGCGGGAGTCTCAGATACGCAGTATTTT.